One and the same sample provided the 24 T cell receptor beta chains below, sequenced in a study of blood T cell repertoires in COVID-19. Sequencing was performed with immunoSEQ multiplex PCR; in TCRdb, only in-frame clones are kept and a portion is missing. The sample lists 77,000 or so clones; around 74% were seen once. Specimen: peripheral blood. The receptors originated from a human donor with acute or convalescent COVID-19. The donor label of this sample is uncertain.

This chain links TRBV4-3 with TRBJ2-5, with D maybe TRBD2 (5 bases). Trimming cost V 0 bases and J 9 bases, with 11 bases left between them. The CDR3 is made up of 13 amino acids. Germline assignment: CDR1 LGHNA and CDR2 YSLEER. CDR3 nucleotides: TGCGCCAGCAGCCAAGATTTGACCGGGGCCCAGTACTTC. Translation: CASSQDLTGAQYF.

V usage is TRBV21-1 and J usage is TRBJ2-2; the tabulated D call, TRBD1, remains unverified against the DNA. TRBV21-1 has pseudogene status. The CDR3 loop spans 15 amino acids. CDR3 DNA: TGTGCCAGCAGCAGAGGACAGGGATACACCGGGGAGCTGTTTTTT. It specifies CASSRGQGYTGELFF.

The CDR3 region is CASSQRSGANVLTF. CDR3 nucleotides: TGCGCCAGCAGTCAGCGATCTGGGGCCAACGTCCTGACTTTC. The gene calls are TRBV23-1 and TRBJ2-6; no clear D. TRBV23-1 is recorded as an ORF, its role being uncertain. Trimming took 3 bases from V and 1 from J, leaving 4 bases between them. This CDR3 has 14 amino acids.

This clone has only one observation. Distinct nucleotide sequences in the sample also encode this CDR3. The rearrangement uses TRBV7-2 and TRBJ2-3, with D possibly TRBD2 on 6 matching bases. The CDR3 spans 15 residues. V was trimmed by 0 bases and J by 0 bases, leaving 7 bases between them. From germline, CDR1 is SGHTA and CDR2 FQGNSA. The CDR3 sequence: CASSLAGTSTDTQYF. The CDR3 bases are TGTGCCAGCAGCTTAGCCGGGACTAGCACAGATACGCAGTATTTT.

V and J are TRBV5-1 and TRBJ1-5; perhaps TRBD1 as D (5 bases). The V gene lost 2 bases and the J gene lost 5 bases, with 11 bases spanning the gap. There are 14 residues in the CDR3. Looked up from germline, CDR1 is SGHRS and CDR2 is YFSETQ. The CDR3, as DNA: TGCGCCAGCAGCTTTGGAGGGGTTGATCAGCCCCAGCATTTT. It translates to CASSFGGVDQPQHF. Full variable domain (outside the CDR3, taken from reference TRBV5-1 and TRBJ1-5): KAGVTQTPRYLIKTRGQQVTLSCSPISGHRSVSWYQQTPGQGLQFLFEYFSETQRNKGNFPGRFSGRQFSNSRSEMNVSTLELGDSALYLCASSFGGVDQPQHFGDGTRLSIL.

Note on this clone: Germline and junction disagree at one end, which may indicate a read error. The chain combines TRBV28 with TRBJ1-5; D perhaps matches TRBD1 (6 bases). Germline loops: CDR1 MDHEN, CDR2 SYDVKM. The CDR3 runs 14 residues. The CDR3 loop is CASRSTGGNQPQHF. The CDR3 DNA reads as TGTGCCAGCAGATCGACAGGTGGGAATCAACCCCAGCATTTT.

The sample holds one count of this clone. The V gene is TRBV7-2, the J gene TRBJ1-5, with D maybe TRBD1 (5 bases). Trimming removed 1 base at V and 6 bases at J, with 7 bases between. The CDR3 has 13 residues. Germline V gene data show CDR1 as SGHTA and CDR2 as FQGNSA. The CDR3: CASSLGRGQPQHF. CDR3 in DNA: TGTGCCAGCAGCTTAGGGAGGGGTCAGCCCCAGCATTTT.

V is TRBV6-2 or TRBV6-3 and J is TRBJ2-5; 10 bases fit TRBD2. V gave up 6 bases and J gave up 2 bases; unmatched junction bases: 3. Per germline, CDR1 MNHEY and CDR2 SVGEGT. This CDR3 has 14 residues. This CDR3 is CASSPGLAQETQYF. CDR3 in DNA: TGTGCCAGCAGCCCGGGACTAGCGCAAGAGACCCAGTACTTC.

CDR3 in amino acids: CACPDRRHYGYTF. The CDR3 DNA reads as TGTGCCTGCCCGGACAGGCGTCACTATGGCTACACCTTC. This chain joins TRBV30 and TRBJ1-2; TRBD1 matches at 7 bases. V dropped 6 bases and J dropped 3; count of bases not matched to a gene: 7. The CDR3 has 13 amino acids. Germline V gene lookup returns CDR1 GTSNPN and CDR2 SVGIG (reference sequence).

V gene TRBV18 combines with J gene TRBJ1-1, with 9 bases that match TRBD1. J gave up 3 bases and V 3 bases, and 2 bases lay outside the gene matches. The CDR3 sequence is 14 residues long. Germline V lookup: CDR1 KGHSH, CDR2 LQKENI. In nucleotides, the CDR3 is TGTGCCAGCTCACCGGGACAGGGCCACACTGAAGCTTTCTTT. It is translated as CASSPGQGHTEAFF.

This chain uses TRBV7-2 with TRBJ1-6; D is uncertain. The CDR3 has 14 residues. CDR1 is SGHTA, CDR2 FQGNSA, per germline. The V end was cut by 0 bases, the J end by 7 bases, with 7 bases between. The CDR3 reads CASSLAFFNSPLHF. CDR3 DNA sequence: TGTGCCAGCAGCTTAGCGTTCTTCAATTCACCCCTCCACTTT.

The J gene is TRBJ1-4, the V gene TRBV4-1, with unresolved D. The CDR3 totals 15 residues. The V gene's germline CDR1 is MGHRA and CDR2 YSYEKL. The V end lost 3 bases, the J end lost 4 bases, and 12 bases lay between the germline ends. CDR3 in DNA: TGCGCCAGCAGCCAGAGGCGGGGAAGTAATGAAAAACTGTTTTTT. It encodes CASSQRRGSNEKLFF.

This chain joins TRBV7-2 and TRBJ2-1; perhaps TRBD2 as D (7 bases). The CDR3 covers 15 residues. V was trimmed by 3 bases and J by 7 bases, leaving 16 bases between them. Germline-derived CDR1 and CDR2 are SGHTA and FQGNSA. CDR3 bases: TGTGCCAGCAGCTTCTCCCCCGGGGGGCAGAATGAGCAGTTCTTC. This sequence encodes CASSFSPGGQNEQFF.

V and J are TRBV28 and TRBJ1-2; TRBD1 agrees at 9 bases. With 3 bases clipped from V and 8 bases from J, the junction kept 13 bases outside the gene matches. CDR3 length: 16 residues. Germline V CDR1 and CDR2: MDHEN, SYDVKM. CDR3 residues: CASSFPYATGGKGYTF. The CDR3 DNA reads TGTGCCAGCAGTTTTCCCTACGCCACAGGGGGCAAGGGCTACACCTTC.

This clone was seen just once. This chain uses TRBV30 with TRBJ2-1; possibly TRBD2 for D (6 bases). V was trimmed by 2 bases and J by 7 bases, leaving 12 bases between them. The V gene's germline CDR1 is GTSNPN and CDR2 SVGIG (reference sequence). The CDR3 runs to 13 residues. The CDR3 DNA is TGTGCCTGGAGTAGGGGACTTCTTAATGAGCAGTTCTTC. Encoded protein: CAWSRGLLNEQFF.

The V and J genes are TRBV7-2 and TRBJ1-2; D gene uncertain. The CDR3 is 14 amino acids. Trimming took off 3 bases at V and 4 bases at J, with 12 bases between the two ends. From germline, CDR1 is SGHTA and CDR2 FQGNSA. CDR3 nucleotides: TGTGCCAGCAGCTTTCTGCGGGGTGGCTATGGCTACACCTTC. This sequence encodes CASSFLRGGYGYTF.

The rearrangement links TRBV28 to TRBJ2-6; no reliable D call. CDR1 and CDR2 (germline): MDHEN, SYDVKM. This CDR3 has 14 amino acids. V lost 3 bases and J 6 bases, leaving 9 bases between the germline ends. CDR3 DNA: TGTGCCAGCAGTTTCACGGTGCTGGCCAACGTCCTGACTTTC. This translates into CASSFTVLANVLTF.

The chain recombines TRBV19 with TRBJ2-6; D is possibly TRBD1 (6 bases). Looked up from germline, CDR1 is LNHDA and CDR2 is SQIVND (reference sequence). This CDR3 comprises 15 residues. Trimming removed 5 bases from V and 17 bases from J, with 25 bases in between. The CDR3: CASSVRVSPPQGLTF. CDR3 DNA: TGTGCCAGTAGTGTTAGAGTGTCCCCTCCTCAGGGGTTGACTTTC.

The chain uses TRBV19 and TRBJ2-3; tentative D call: TRBD2 (5 bases). The CDR3 extends over 15 amino acids. V was trimmed by 5 bases and J by 6 bases, leaving 18 bases between them. Per germline, CDR1 LNHDA and CDR2 SQIVND (reference sequence). CDR3 bases: TGTGCCAGTAGTCCCCGCCCCCCGCGGAGGGATACGCAGTATTTT. It yields the protein CASSPRPPRRDTQYF.

V gene TRBV28 combines with J gene TRBJ2-7; 11 positions agree with TRBD2. J gave up 6 bases and V 6 bases, and 13 bases lay outside the gene matches. The CDR3 spans 16 residues. Germline CDR1 reads MDHEN; CDR2 reads SYDVKM. In DNA, the CDR3 is TGTGCCAGCAGCTCCTCGCGACTAGCGGGAAAATTCGAGCAGTACTTC. This encodes CASSSSRLAGKFEQYF.

The chain joins TRBV14 to TRBJ1-5; no clear D gene. V dropped 5 bases and J dropped 4 bases, with 9 bases sitting between them. CDR3 length: 13 residues. Germline assignment: CDR1 SGHDN and CDR2 FVKESK. The CDR3 here is CASSAQYNQPQHF. In DNA, the CDR3 is TGTGCCAGCAGCGCACAGTATAATCAGCCCCAGCATTTT.

This chain connects TRBV7-8 to TRBJ1-5, with D possibly being TRBD1 (6 bases). Germline V gene sequence: CDR1 SGHVS, CDR2 FQNEAQ. The CDR3 contains 15 residues. V was trimmed by 4 bases and J by 4 bases, leaving 14 bases between them. DNA for the CDR3: TGTGCCAGCAGCTCTGCGCCGGGACAAAATCAGCCCCAGCATTTT. This encodes CASSSAPGQNQPQHF.

On this clone itself: One end of the junction does not line up with germline, which may come from a read error. The chain has TRBV27 and TRBJ1-5, with 9 bases fitting TRBD1. Germline-derived CDR1 and CDR2 are MNHEY and SMNVEV (reference sequence). CDR3 length equals 18 residues. The chain's CDR3 is CASSLSKGQGPGKQPQHF. The CDR3 coding sequence is TGTGCCAGCAGTTTATCGAAGGGACAGGGTCCCGGCAAACAGCCCCAGCATTTT.

The chain is built from TRBV5-1 and TRBJ2-2; TRBD2 aligns across 14 bases. The trim removed 6 bases at V and 7 bases at J, leaving 11 bases unmatched. The CDR3 runs 17 residues. Germline CDR1 SGHRS, CDR2 YFSETQ. The CDR3 nucleotides are TGCGCCAGCACACAAGCGACTAGCGGGAGGGCCATCGGGGAGCTGTTTTTT. This translates into CASTQATSGRAIGELFF.